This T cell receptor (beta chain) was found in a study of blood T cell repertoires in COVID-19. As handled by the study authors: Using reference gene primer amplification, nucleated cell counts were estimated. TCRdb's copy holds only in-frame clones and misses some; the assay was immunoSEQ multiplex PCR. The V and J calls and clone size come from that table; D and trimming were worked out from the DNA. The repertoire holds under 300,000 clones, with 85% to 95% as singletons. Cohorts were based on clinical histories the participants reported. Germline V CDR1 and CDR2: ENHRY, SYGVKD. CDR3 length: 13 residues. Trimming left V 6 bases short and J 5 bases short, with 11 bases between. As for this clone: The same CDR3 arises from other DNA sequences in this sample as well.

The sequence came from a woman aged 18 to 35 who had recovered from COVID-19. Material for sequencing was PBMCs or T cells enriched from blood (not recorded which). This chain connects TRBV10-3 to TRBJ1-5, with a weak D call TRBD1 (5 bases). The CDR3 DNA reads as TGTGCCATCAGCGGACAAGTAGATCAGCCCCAGCATTTT. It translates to CAISGQVDQPQHF.